The next 24 T cell receptor beta chains were all read from a single sample in a study of blood T cell repertoires in COVID-19. Generated by immunoSEQ multiplex PCR, the TCRdb table keeps only in-frame clones and is missing some. The sample contains some 260,000 clones, 88% of which appear only once. Sequencing input: peripheral blood. The source of these receptors is a woman between 40 and 50 years old who had recovered from COVID-19.

The genes are TRBV6-6 and TRBJ2-5; possibly TRBD2 for D (5 bases). CDR1 MNHNY and CDR2 SVGAGI come from the germline V gene (reference sequence). The CDR3 is 15 amino acids. With 2 bases removed from V and 3 bases from J, the gap between germline ends came to 13 bases. The CDR3 reads CASSYPPLGEETQYF. CDR3 nucleotide sequence: TGTGCCAGCAGTTACCCCCCACTCGGGGAAGAGACCCAGTACTTC.

V and J are TRBV29-1 and TRBJ2-1; TRBD1 aligns across 12 bases. From germline, CDR1 is SQVTM and CDR2 ANQGSEA. This CDR3 is built from 13 residues. The J segment lost 7 bases and the V segment lost 5 bases, leaving 3 bases of the junction unmatched. The DNA of the CDR3 is TGCAGCGTTCGGGACAGGGGGCAAAATGAGCAGTTCTTC. This gives the protein CSVRDRGQNEQFF.

This clone occurred once. V and J are TRBV20-1 and TRBJ1-5; D may be TRBD1 (5 bases). Germline assignment: CDR1 DFQATT and CDR2 SNEGSKA (reference sequence). The V gene lost 3 bases and the J gene lost 5 bases, with 14 bases spanning the gap. The CDR3 is 14 residues long. As DNA, the CDR3 is TGCAGTGCTAGTGGCCAGGGCAAGGATCAGCCCCAGCATTTT. It yields the protein CSASGQGKDQPQHF.

This rearrangement joins TRBV7-2 to TRBJ2-7, with 11 positions matching TRBD2. The CDR3 consists of 14 residues. V shed 3 bases, J shed 6 bases, and the junction held 4 bases outside the gene matches. Germline V gene data show CDR1 as SGHTA and CDR2 as FQGNSA. CDR3: CASSLGLAESEQYV. The CDR3 region has the DNA TGTGCCAGCAGCTTGGGACTAGCGGAGAGCGAGCAGTACGTC.

The chain combines TRBV7-8 with TRBJ1-2, with D maybe TRBD1 (6 bases). Trimming shortened V by 5 bases and J by 8 bases, and 18 bases separated the two germline ends. The length of the CDR3 is 14 residues. CDR1 is SGHVS, CDR2 FQNEAQ, per germline. CDR3 coding DNA: TGTGCCAGCAGCCAGCAAGGGGGGGGAGGCGGCTACACCTTC. It is translated as CASSQQGGGGGYTF.

This rearrangement joins TRBV20-1 to TRBJ1-2; D call uncertain. The length of the CDR3 is 10 residues. From germline, CDR1 is DFQATT and CDR2 SNEGSKA (reference sequence). Trimming removed 6 bases from V and 8 bases from J, with 10 bases in between. CDR3 protein: CSAERRGYTF. The CDR3 nucleotides are TGCAGTGCCGAGCGCCGAGGCTACACCTTC.

This clone was detected ten times or more. The CDR3 DNA sequence: TGTGCCAGCAGCTTGGAGCCCCCCCCGACCTATGGCTACACCTTC. Residues: CASSLEPPPTYGYTF. The chain is built from TRBV7-2 and TRBJ1-2; D is ambiguous. The ends were cut back, 3 bases at V and 4 bases at J, with 15 bases in the middle. CDR3 length: 15 amino acids. Germline loops: CDR1 SGHTA, CDR2 FQGNSA.

The sample holds a few counts of this clone. This sequence joins TRBV30 and TRBJ2-1; D perhaps matches TRBD2 (5 bases). Trimming removed 4 bases at V and 10 bases at J, with 11 bases between. The CDR3 covers 11 residues. Germline V gene data show CDR1 as GTSNPN and CDR2 as SVGIG (reference sequence). The CDR3 sequence is CAWTAGGEQFF. For the CDR3, the DNA is TGTGCCTGGACGGCGGGTGGGGAGCAGTTCTTC.

V usage is TRBV30 and J usage is TRBJ2-3; 7 positions match TRBD2. CDR3 length equals 14 residues. Trimming cost V 2 bases and J 1 base; bases outside gene matches: 3. Germline CDR1 and CDR2: GTSNPN and SVGIG (reference sequence). The CDR3 region is CAWSRSGGTDTQYF. CDR3 nucleotide sequence: TGTGCCTGGAGTCGGAGCGGGGGCACAGATACGCAGTATTTT.

The gene calls are TRBV24-1 and TRBJ1-1; 12 bases line up with TRBD1. V lost 3 bases to trimming and J lost 2 bases; unmatched junction nucleotides: 9. Germline V gene data show CDR1 as KGHDR and CDR2 as SFDVKD. The CDR3 loop spans 18 amino acids. CDR3 region: CATSDATGQGARNTEAFF. CDR3 DNA: TGTGCCACCAGTGATGCCACGGGACAGGGGGCCCGAAACACTGAAGCTTTCTTT.

The CDR3 DNA reads TGTGCCAGCAGCCTAGGGGGGACAGACCTTTCACCCCTCCACTTT. It specifies CASSLGGTDLSPLHF. V is TRBV28 and J is TRBJ1-6; 7 bases match TRBD1. The CDR3 loop spans 15 amino acids. J gave up 9 bases and V 6 bases, and 11 bases lay outside the gene matches. The germline V gene encodes CDR1 MDHEN and CDR2 SYDVKM.

This rearrangement joins TRBV18 to TRBJ1-1; D perhaps matches TRBD1 (5 bases). Trimming cost V 6 bases and J 0 bases, with 11 bases left between them. The CDR3 is 14 residues long. The germline gives CDR1 KGHSH, CDR2 LQKENI. CDR3 in DNA: TGTGCCAGCTCCTCCCGGGGGTTGAACACTGAAGCTTTCTTT. Translation: CASSSRGLNTEAFF.

The rearrangement uses TRBV30 and TRBJ1-6; TRBD1 might be the D (6 bases). This CDR3 has 13 amino acids. The germline V gene encodes CDR1 GTSNPN and CDR2 SVGIG (reference sequence). V was trimmed by 8 bases and J by 7 bases, leaving 15 bases between them. CDR3 sequence (DNA): TGTGCCGGGGCGGGGGGGACAAATTCACCCCTCCACTTT. This sequence encodes CAGAGGTNSPLHF.

The chain carries TRBV29-1 and TRBJ2-5; weak D call: TRBD2 (6 bases). CDR1 SQVTM and CDR2 ANQGSEA come from the germline V gene. The CDR3 length is 12 residues. Trimming stripped 4 bases from V and 5 bases from J, with 11 bases between. The chain's CDR3 is CSVGLGGETQYF. For the CDR3, the DNA is TGCAGCGTTGGTTTGGGGGGTGAGACCCAGTACTTC. Filled out from reference TRBV29-1 and TRBJ2-5, the complete variable domain reads SAVISQKPSRDICQRGTSLTIQCQVDSQVTMMFWYRQQPGQSLTLIATANQGSEATYESGFVIDKFPISRPNLTFSTLTVSNMSPEDSSIYLCSVGLGGETQYFGPGTRLLVL.

The chain uses TRBV9 and TRBJ1-1, with D hard to call. Germline lookup yields CDR1 SGDLS and CDR2 YYNGEE. V was clipped by 4 bases and J by 0 bases, with 10 bases between them. This CDR3 region has 14 residues. The CDR3 protein is CASSLRAMNTEAFF. The CDR3 coding sequence is TGTGCCAGCAGCCTTCGAGCTATGAACACTGAAGCTTTCTTT.

The CDR3 DNA sequence: TGTGCCTGGACCCCGGGACTAGCGGGAGTTGAGCAGTTCTTC. Residues: CAWTPGLAGVEQFF. The V call is TRBV30, the J call TRBJ2-1; 14 nucleotides align to TRBD2. Germline loops: CDR1 GTSNPN, CDR2 SVGIG (reference sequence). The CDR3 totals 14 residues. J lost 9 bases, V lost 4 bases, and 5 bases had no gene match. Filled out from reference TRBV30 and TRBJ2-1, the complete variable domain reads SQTIHQWPATLVQPVGSPLSLECTVEGTSNPNLYWYRQAAGRGLQLLFYSVGIGQISSEVPQNLSASRPQDRQFILSSKKLLLSDSGFYLCAWTPGLAGVEQFFGPGTRLTVL.

The rearrangement links TRBV5-1 to TRBJ1-2; possibly TRBD1 for D (6 bases). Trimming cost V 4 bases and J 2 bases, with 18 bases left between them. The CDR3 totals 16 residues. CDR1 is SGHRS, CDR2 YFSETQ, per germline. This chain's CDR3 is CASSPGTPLGNYGYTF. DNA for the CDR3: TGCGCCAGCAGCCCCGGGACACCGCTGGGGAACTATGGCTACACCTTC. The whole variable domain, filled in from reference TRBV5-1 and TRBJ1-2, reads KAGVTQTPRYLIKTRGQQVTLSCSPISGHRSVSWYQQTPGQGLQFLFEYFSETQRNKGNFPGRFSGRQFSNSRSEMNVSTLELGDSALYLCASSPGTPLGNYGYTFGSGTRLTVV.

This chain joins TRBV29-1 and TRBJ1-5; the match to TRBD1 covers 8 bases. This CDR3 comprises 13 residues. V was pared by 6 bases and J by 3 bases, with 4 bases of the junction left unmatched. CDR1 and CDR2 from the germline V gene are SQVTM and ANQGSEA. Here the CDR3 DNA reads TGCAGCGTGCGCAGGGGGCCCAATCAGCCCCAGCATTTT. Protein: CSVRRGPNQPQHF.

The chain employs TRBV7-9 and TRBJ2-2; 10 bases line up with TRBD2. The CDR3 spans 19 residues. Germline values: CDR1 SEHNR, CDR2 FQNEAQ (reference sequence). J was trimmed by 5 bases and V by 5 bases; bases with no gene match: 17. CDR3: CASSPFWGETSGPTGELFF. Written as DNA, the CDR3 is TGTGCCAGCAGCCCATTCTGGGGGGAGACTAGCGGGCCAACCGGGGAGCTGTTTTTT. Together with reference TRBV7-9 and TRBJ2-2, the CDR3 gives the full variable domain: DTGVSQNPRHKITKRGQNVTFRCDPISEHNRLYWYRQTLGQGPEFLTYFQNEAQLEKSRLLSDRFSAERPKGSFSTLEIQRTEQGDSAMYLCASSPFWGETSGPTGELFFGEGSRLTVL.

The rearrangement uses TRBV7-2 and TRBJ2-4; weak D call: TRBD2 (6 bases). Trimming took off 1 base at V and 1 base at J, with 17 bases between the two ends. Germline V gene data show CDR1 as SGHTA and CDR2 as FQGNSA. The CDR3 is 18 residues long. The chain's CDR3 is CASSLEGPLAWAKNIQYF. For the CDR3, the DNA is TGTGCCAGCAGCTTAGAGGGTCCGCTAGCGTGGGCCAAAAACATTCAGTACTTC.

As DNA, the CDR3 is TGTGCCAGCTCACCAGGGACTAGCGGGAGTCTAGAGACCCAGTACTTC. Amino acids: CASSPGTSGSLETQYF. The gene calls are TRBV18 and TRBJ2-5; TRBD2 matches at 14 bases. The germline CDR1 and CDR2 sequences are KGHSH and LQKENI. V lost 2 bases and J lost 4; bases outside the gene matches: 3. The CDR3 sequence is 16 residues long.

The V gene is TRBV7-3, the J gene TRBJ2-6; tentatively, D is TRBD2 (6 bases). This CDR3 is 15 amino acids long. V was shortened by 2 bases and J by 3 bases, with 8 bases between the two germline ends. Germline assignment: CDR1 SGHTA and CDR2 FQGTGA. The CDR3 loop is CASSLLAYGANVLTF. The CDR3 bases are TGTGCCAGCAGCTTACTAGCGTATGGGGCCAACGTCCTGACTTTC.

The chain has TRBV7-2 and TRBJ1-5, with 10 bases lining up with TRBD1. Germline CDR1 SGHTA, CDR2 FQGNSA. With 4 bases clipped from V and 3 bases from J, the junction kept 3 bases outside the gene matches. CDR3 length: 15 amino acids. The CDR3 coding sequence is TGTGCCAGCAGCTCGGGACAGGGGTACAATCAGCCCCAGCATTTT. Protein product: CASSSGQGYNQPQHF.

As DNA, the CDR3 is TGTGCCAGCAGCGGCCCAGGACAGGCAACTAATGAAAAACTGTTTTTT. Amino acid sequence: CASSGPGQATNEKLFF. The gene calls are TRBV7-8 and TRBJ1-4; 7 bases are shared with TRBD1. V trimming: 5 bases; J trimming: 0 bases; junction bases outside the gene matches: 6. Germline values: CDR1 SGHVS, CDR2 FQNEAQ. The CDR3 spans 16 residues.